Each of the 14 T cell receptor beta chains below was sequenced from the same sample in a study of blood T cell repertoires in COVID-19. The repertoire was sequenced with immunoSEQ multiplex PCR; TCRdb's copy has only in-frame clones and lacks some. The repertoire includes about 310,000 clones, about 91% of them detected once, and roughly 8.9% sits in the top ten. The sample was PBMCs or T cells enriched from blood (not recorded which). The receptors derive from a woman between 40 and 50 years old who had recovered from COVID-19.

The rearrangement uses TRBV27 and TRBJ2-7; D unclear. CDR1 and CDR2 from the germline V gene are MNHEY and SMNVEV (reference sequence). The CDR3 length is 17 residues. With 4 bases removed from V and 3 bases from J, the gap between germline ends came to 22 bases. CDR3 sequence reads: CASSSARTVLQYYEQYF. The CDR3, as DNA: TGTGCCAGCAGTTCCGCCCGCACGGTCCTGCAATACTACGAGCAGTACTTC.

The genes are TRBV3-1 (or the pseudogene TRBV3-2) and TRBJ2-1, with D maybe TRBD2 (6 bases). From germline, CDR1 is LGHDT and CDR2 YNNKEL (reference sequence). This CDR3 has 14 residues. The ends were cut back, 0 bases at V and 8 bases at J, with 11 bases in the middle. The CDR3 spells CASSQEPPSDEQFF. CDR3 nucleotides: TGTGCCAGCAGCCAAGAACCCCCTAGCGATGAGCAGTTCTTC.

The chain is built from TRBV11-3 and TRBJ2-2; 9 nucleotides match TRBD2. CDR1 is SGHNT, CDR2 YENEEA, per germline. V lost 1 base, J lost 6 bases, and 6 bases stayed unmatched. The CDR3 loop spans 16 amino acids. In DNA form, the CDR3 reads TGTGCCAGCAGCTTAGTAAGCGGGAGGAAGTCCGGGGAGCTGTTTTTT. It encodes CASSLVSGRKSGELFF.

V gene TRBV7-3 combines with J gene TRBJ2-3; 8 nucleotides match TRBD2. The ends lost 1 base at V and 3 bases at J; junction bases unmatched: 6. This CDR3 contains 16 residues. Per the germline V gene, CDR1 is SGHTA and CDR2 is FQGTGA. Written as DNA, the CDR3 is TGTGCCAGCAGCTTAAACCCGGGACTAGGGACAGATACGCAGTATTTT. Residues: CASSLNPGLGTDTQYF.

This clone was counted only a few times. The CDR3 here is CATSDSVAGPAAQYF. The CDR3 DNA is TGTGCCACCAGTGATTCTGTAGCGGGTCCCGCGGCCCAGTACTTC. This chain connects TRBV24-1 to TRBJ2-5; the match to TRBD2 covers 7 bases. Unmatched junction bases numbered 11, after V lost 2 bases and J lost 9 bases. This CDR3 spans 15 amino acids. Germline V gene lookup returns CDR1 KGHDR and CDR2 SFDVKD.

This clone appeared once. V and J are TRBV29-1 and TRBJ1-1; TRBD1 might be the D (5 bases). From germline, CDR1 is SQVTM and CDR2 ANQGSEA. This CDR3 is 13 amino acids long. Trimming removed 7 bases at V and 1 base at J, with 13 bases between. The CDR3 here is CSALGQGNTEAFF. Written as DNA, the CDR3 is TGCAGCGCCCTAGGGCAGGGGAACACTGAAGCTTTCTTT.

The CDR3 loop reads CASTPDLGGYYGYTF. As DNA, the CDR3 is TGTGCCAGCACCCCCGACCTGGGGGGATACTATGGCTACACCTTC. J is TRBJ1-2 and V is TRBV28, with D possibly being TRBD1 (5 bases). V dropped 7 bases and J dropped 3 bases, with 18 bases sitting between them. Germline V gene sequence: CDR1 MDHEN, CDR2 SYDVKM. The CDR3 is 15 amino acids.

This chain links TRBV2 with TRBJ2-2; 8 nucleotides align to TRBD1. This CDR3 has 17 residues. CDR1 is SNHLY and CDR2 is FYNNEI in the germline V gene. V lost 6 bases and J lost 5; bases outside the gene matches: 14. The CDR3 nucleotides are TGTGCCAGCAGCGCTAGACAGGGGTTTGGGTATACCGGGGAGCTGTTTTTT. Its translation is CASSARQGFGYTGELFF.

The chain joins TRBV24-1 to TRBJ2-5; 9 bases fit TRBD1. V shed 7 bases, J shed 5 bases, and the junction held 16 bases outside the gene matches. CDR3 size: 17 residues. CDR1 KGHDR and CDR2 SFDVKD come from the germline V gene. The CDR3 region has the DNA TGTGCCACCAGCCAGGGGGGTGCGGGACAGGGTGGGGAGACCCAGTACTTC. Amino acids: CATSQGGAGQGGETQYF.

This clone was seen only once. The chain carries TRBV5-1 and TRBJ2-1; tentative D call: TRBD1 (5 bases). CDR3 size: 15 residues. CDR1 is SGHRS and CDR2 is YFSETQ in the germline V gene. Trimming removed 0 bases from V and 6 bases from J, with 13 bases in between. The CDR3 nucleotides read TGCGCCAGCAGCTTGGAGGGGCCCGCTGCCAATGAGCAGTTCTTC. Residues: CASSLEGPAANEQFF.

This chain links TRBV24-1 with TRBJ2-1, with a weak D call TRBD1 (5 bases). In germline, CDR1 is KGHDR, CDR2 SFDVKD. V gave up 1 base and J gave up 8 bases, with 8 bases separating them. This CDR3 is built from 13 residues. As DNA, the CDR3 is TGTGCCACCAGTGATTTATTAGGGGATGAGCAGTTCTTC. Protein product: CATSDLLGDEQFF.

This clone occurred a few times. The genes are TRBV2 and TRBJ1-2; 7 nucleotides align to TRBD1. There are 13 residues in the CDR3. V lost 9 bases and J lost 1; bases outside the gene matches: 5. CDR1 and CDR2 (germline): SNHLY, FYNNEI. The DNA of the CDR3 is TGTGCCAGTAGACAGGGACATAACTATGGCTACACCTTC. It yields the protein CASRQGHNYGYTF.

The chain joins TRBV29-1 to TRBJ2-1; 13 nucleotides line up with TRBD2. The germline CDR1 and CDR2 sequences are SQVTM and ANQGSEA. CDR3 length: 12 residues. The CDR3 sequence: CKTSGGAGEQFF. CDR3 DNA sequence: TGCAAAACTAGCGGGGGGGCCGGTGAGCAGTTCTTC.

The V call is TRBV9, the J call TRBJ1-1; D call uncertain. The V gene lost 3 bases and the J gene lost 3 bases, with 12 bases spanning the gap. The germline gives CDR1 SGDLS, CDR2 YYNGEE. The CDR3 has 14 amino acids. Here the CDR3 reads CASSALVVDTEAFF. CDR3 bases: TGTGCCAGCAGCGCCCTAGTTGTAGACACTGAAGCTTTCTTT.